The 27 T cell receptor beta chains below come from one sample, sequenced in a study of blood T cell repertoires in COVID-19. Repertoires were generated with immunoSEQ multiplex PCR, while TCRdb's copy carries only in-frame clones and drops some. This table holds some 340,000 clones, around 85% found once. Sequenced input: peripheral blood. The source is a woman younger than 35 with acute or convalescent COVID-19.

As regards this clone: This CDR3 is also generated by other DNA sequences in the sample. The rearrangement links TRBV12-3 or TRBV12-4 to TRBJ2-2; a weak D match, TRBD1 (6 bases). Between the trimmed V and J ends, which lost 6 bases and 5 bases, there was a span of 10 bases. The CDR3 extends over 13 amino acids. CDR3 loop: CASSRGGTGELFF. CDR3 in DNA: TGTGCCAGCAGCCGAGGGGGAACCGGGGAGCTGTTTTTT.

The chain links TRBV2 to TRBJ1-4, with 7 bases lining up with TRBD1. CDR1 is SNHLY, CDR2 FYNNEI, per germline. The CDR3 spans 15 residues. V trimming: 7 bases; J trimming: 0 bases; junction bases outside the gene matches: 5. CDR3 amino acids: CASIGDRSTNEKLFF. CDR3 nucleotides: TGTGCCAGCATAGGGGACAGATCAACTAATGAAAAACTGTTTTTT. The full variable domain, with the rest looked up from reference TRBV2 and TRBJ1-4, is EPEVTQTPSHQVTQMGQEVILRCVPISNHLYFYWYRQILGQKVEFLVSFYNNEISEKSEIFDDQFSVERPDGSNFTLKIRSTKLEDSAMYFCASIGDRSTNEKLFFGSGTQLSVL.

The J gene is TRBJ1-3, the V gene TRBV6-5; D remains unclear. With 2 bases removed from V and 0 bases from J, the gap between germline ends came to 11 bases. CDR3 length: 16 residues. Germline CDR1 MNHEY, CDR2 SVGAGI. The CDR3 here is CASSYSTVSSGNTIYF. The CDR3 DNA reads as TGTGCCAGCAGTTACAGTACGGTGTCCTCTGGAAACACCATATATTTT.

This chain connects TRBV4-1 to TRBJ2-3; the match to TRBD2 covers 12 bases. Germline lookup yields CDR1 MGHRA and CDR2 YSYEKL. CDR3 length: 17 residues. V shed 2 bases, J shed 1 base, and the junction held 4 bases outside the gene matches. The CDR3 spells CASSQLAGGPGTDTQYF. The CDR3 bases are TGCGCCAGCAGCCAACTAGCGGGGGGGCCCGGCACAGATACGCAGTATTTT.

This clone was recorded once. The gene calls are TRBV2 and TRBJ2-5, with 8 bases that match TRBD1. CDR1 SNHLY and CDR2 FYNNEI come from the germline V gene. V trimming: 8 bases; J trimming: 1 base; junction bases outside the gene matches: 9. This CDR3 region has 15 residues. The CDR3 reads CASGPLDRVQETQYF. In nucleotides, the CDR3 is TGTGCCAGCGGTCCATTGGACAGGGTCCAAGAGACCCAGTACTTC.

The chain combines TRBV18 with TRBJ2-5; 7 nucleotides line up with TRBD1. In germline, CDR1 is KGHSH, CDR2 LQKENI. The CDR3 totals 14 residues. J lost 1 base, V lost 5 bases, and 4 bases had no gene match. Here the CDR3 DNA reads TGTGCCAGCTCAGGCCGGGACAGCCAAGAGACCCAGTACTTC. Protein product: CASSGRDSQETQYF.

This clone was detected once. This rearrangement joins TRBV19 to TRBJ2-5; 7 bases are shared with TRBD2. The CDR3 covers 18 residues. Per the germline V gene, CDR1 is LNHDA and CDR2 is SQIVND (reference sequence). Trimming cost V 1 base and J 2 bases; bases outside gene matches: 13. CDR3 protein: CASSIGSIPTSLQETQYF. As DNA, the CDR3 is TGTGCCAGTAGTATAGGTTCCATTCCGACTAGCCTACAAGAGACCCAGTACTTC.

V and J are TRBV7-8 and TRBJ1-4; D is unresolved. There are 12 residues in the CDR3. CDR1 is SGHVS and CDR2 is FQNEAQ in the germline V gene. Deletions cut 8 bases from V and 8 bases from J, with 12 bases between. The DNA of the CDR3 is TGTGCCAGCTGTCGTCGAGGGGAAAAACTGTTTTTT. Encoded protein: CASCRRGEKLFF.

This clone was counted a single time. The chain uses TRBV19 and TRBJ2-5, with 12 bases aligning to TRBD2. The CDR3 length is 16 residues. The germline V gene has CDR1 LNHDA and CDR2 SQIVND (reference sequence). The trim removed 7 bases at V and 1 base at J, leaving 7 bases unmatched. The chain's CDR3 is CASTMTSGSPQETQYF. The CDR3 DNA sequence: TGTGCCAGTACCATGACTAGCGGGAGCCCCCAAGAGACCCAGTACTTC.

CDR3 DNA: TGTGCCAGCATTCTGGCTGGGACACAAGAGACCCAGTACTTC. Its protein is CASILAGTQETQYF. This chain uses TRBV2 with TRBJ2-5; maybe TRBD1 (6 bases). Looked up from germline, CDR1 is SNHLY and CDR2 is FYNNEI. This CDR3 is built from 14 residues. Trimming shortened V by 7 bases and J by 2 bases, and 14 bases separated the two germline ends.

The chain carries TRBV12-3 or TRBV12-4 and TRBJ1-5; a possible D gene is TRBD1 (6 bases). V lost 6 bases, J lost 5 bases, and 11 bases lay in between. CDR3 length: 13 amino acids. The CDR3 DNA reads TGTGCCAGCAGAAAAGGGGGGGATCAGCCCCAGCATTTT. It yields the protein CASRKGGDQPQHF.

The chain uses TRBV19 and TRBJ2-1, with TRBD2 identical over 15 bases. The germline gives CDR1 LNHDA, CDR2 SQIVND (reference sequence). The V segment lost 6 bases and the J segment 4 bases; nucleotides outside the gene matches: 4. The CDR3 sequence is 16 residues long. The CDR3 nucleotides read TGTGCCAGTAGGCCCGGGACTAGCGGGGGGTACAATGAGCAGTTCTTC. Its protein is CASRPGTSGGYNEQFF.

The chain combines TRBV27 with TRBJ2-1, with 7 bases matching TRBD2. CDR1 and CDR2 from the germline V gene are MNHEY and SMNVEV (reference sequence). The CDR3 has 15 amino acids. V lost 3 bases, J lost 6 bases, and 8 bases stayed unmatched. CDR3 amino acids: CASSFEGGPSNEQFF. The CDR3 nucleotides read TGTGCCAGCAGTTTTGAGGGAGGGCCGTCCAATGAGCAGTTCTTC.

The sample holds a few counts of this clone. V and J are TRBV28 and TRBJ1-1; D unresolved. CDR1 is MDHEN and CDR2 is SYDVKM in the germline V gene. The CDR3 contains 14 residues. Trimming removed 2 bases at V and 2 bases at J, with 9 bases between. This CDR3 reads CASSLTRFNTEAFF. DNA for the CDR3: TGTGCCAGCAGTTTAACACGCTTTAACACTGAAGCTTTCTTT.

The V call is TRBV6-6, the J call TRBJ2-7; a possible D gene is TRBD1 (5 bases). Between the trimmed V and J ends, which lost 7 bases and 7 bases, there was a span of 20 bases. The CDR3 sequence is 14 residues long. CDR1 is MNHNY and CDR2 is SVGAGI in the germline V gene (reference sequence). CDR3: CASMMQGLLWEQYF. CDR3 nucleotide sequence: TGTGCCAGCATGATGCAGGGCCTCCTCTGGGAGCAGTACTTC.

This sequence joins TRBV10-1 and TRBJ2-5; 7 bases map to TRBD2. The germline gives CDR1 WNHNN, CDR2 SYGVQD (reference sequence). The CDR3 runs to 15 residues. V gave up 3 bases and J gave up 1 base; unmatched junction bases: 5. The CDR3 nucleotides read TGCGCCAGCAGTGATTCCCTAGCGGTCCAAGAGACCCAGTACTTC. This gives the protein CASSDSLAVQETQYF.

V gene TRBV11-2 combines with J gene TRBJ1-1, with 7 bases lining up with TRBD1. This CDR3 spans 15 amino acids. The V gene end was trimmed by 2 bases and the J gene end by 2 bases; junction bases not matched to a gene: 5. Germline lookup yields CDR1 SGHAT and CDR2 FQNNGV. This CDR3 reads CASSLNRDRNTEAFF. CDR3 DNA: TGTGCCAGCAGCTTAAACCGGGACAGAAACACTGAAGCTTTCTTT.

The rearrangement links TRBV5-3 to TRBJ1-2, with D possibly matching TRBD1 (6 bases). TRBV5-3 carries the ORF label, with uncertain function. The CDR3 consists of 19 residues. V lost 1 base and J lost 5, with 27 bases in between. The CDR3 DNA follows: TGTGCCAGAAGCTTGATTGGGATTTGGGCGGGGGCCTCCCTTTATGGCTACACCTTC. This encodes CARSLIGIWAGASLYGYTF.

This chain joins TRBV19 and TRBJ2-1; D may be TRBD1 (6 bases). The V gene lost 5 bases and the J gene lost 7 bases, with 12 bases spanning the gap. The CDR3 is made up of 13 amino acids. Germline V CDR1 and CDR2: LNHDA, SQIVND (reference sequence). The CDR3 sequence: CASSDGQKNEQFF. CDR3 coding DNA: TGTGCCAGTAGTGACGGACAGAAGAATGAGCAGTTCTTC.

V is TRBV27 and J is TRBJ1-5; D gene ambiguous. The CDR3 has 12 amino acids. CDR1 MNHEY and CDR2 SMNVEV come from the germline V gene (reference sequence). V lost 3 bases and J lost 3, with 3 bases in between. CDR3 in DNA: TGTGCCAGCAGTTTTATCAATCAGCCCCAGCATTTT. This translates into CASSFINQPQHF.

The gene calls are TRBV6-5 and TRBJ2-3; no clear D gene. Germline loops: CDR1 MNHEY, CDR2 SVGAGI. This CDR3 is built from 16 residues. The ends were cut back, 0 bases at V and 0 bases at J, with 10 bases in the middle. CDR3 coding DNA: TGTGCCAGCAGTTACTCTCCGCAGTCTAGCACAGATACGCAGTATTTT. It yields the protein CASSYSPQSSTDTQYF.

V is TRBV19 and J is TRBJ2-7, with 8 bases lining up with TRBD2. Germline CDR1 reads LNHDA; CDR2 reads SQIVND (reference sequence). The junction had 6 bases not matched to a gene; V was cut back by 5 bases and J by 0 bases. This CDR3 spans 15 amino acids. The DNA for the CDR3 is TGTGCCAGTAGTCGAACTAGCGGTAGCTCCTACGAGCAGTACTTC. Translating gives CASSRTSGSSYEQYF.

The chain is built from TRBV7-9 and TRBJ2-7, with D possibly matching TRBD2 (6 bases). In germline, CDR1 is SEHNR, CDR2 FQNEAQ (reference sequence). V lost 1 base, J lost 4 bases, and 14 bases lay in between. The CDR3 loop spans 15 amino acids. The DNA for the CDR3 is TGTGCCAGCAGCTTAGTGCCTAGCGATAATTACGAGCAGTACTTC. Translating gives CASSLVPSDNYEQYF.

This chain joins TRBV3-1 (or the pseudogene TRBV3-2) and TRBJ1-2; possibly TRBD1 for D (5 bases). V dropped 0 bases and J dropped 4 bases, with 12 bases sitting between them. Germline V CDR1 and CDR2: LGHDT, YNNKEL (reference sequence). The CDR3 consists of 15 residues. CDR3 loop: CASSQDGQGRYGYTF. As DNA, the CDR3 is TGTGCCAGCAGCCAAGACGGGCAGGGTCGCTATGGCTACACCTTC.

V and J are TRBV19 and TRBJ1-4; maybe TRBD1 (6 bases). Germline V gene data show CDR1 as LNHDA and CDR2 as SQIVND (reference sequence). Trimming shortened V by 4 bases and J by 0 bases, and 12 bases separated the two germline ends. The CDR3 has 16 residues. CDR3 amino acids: CASSRGPEATNEKLFF. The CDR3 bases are TGTGCCAGTAGTAGGGGGCCAGAAGCAACTAATGAAAAACTGTTTTTT.

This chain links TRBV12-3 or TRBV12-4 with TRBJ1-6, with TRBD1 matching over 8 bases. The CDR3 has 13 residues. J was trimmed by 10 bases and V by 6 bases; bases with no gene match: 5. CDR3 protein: CASRQGAQSPLHF. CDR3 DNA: TGTGCCAGCAGGCAGGGGGCCCAATCACCCCTCCACTTT.

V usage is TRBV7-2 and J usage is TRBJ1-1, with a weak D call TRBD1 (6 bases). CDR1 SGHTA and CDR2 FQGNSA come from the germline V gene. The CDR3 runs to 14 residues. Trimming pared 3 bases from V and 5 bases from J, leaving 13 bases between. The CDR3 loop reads CASSLNRVETEAFF. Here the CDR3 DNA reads TGTGCCAGCAGCTTGAACAGGGTGGAGACTGAAGCTTTCTTT.